The 31 T cell receptor beta chains below come from one sample, sequenced in a study of control samples from healthy donors and cancer patients. Assay: immunoSEQ multiplex PCR; the TCRdb copy retains only in-frame clones and omits some. Of about 12,000 clones listed, roughly 88% are singletons. The sample consisted of formalin-fixed, paraffin-embedded tissue. The source is a male donor with melanoma.

This clone was seen a few times. This chain joins TRBV29-1 and TRBJ2-3; D is possibly TRBD2 (5 bases). CDR1 is SQVTM and CDR2 is ANQGSEA in the germline V gene. This CDR3 is 14 amino acids long. Trimming took 4 bases from V and 0 from J, leaving 11 bases between them. CDR3 in amino acids: CSVAGLISTDTQYF. The DNA for the CDR3 is TGCAGCGTTGCAGGACTCATTAGCACAGATACGCAGTATTTT.

As regards this clone: The same CDR3 is also encoded by other DNA sequences in this sample. This chain uses TRBV12-3 or TRBV12-4 with TRBJ1-1; the D is unclear. The germline V and J ends were trimmed by 1 base and 5 bases, with 2 bases remaining between them. The CDR3 is 11 residues long. The DNA of the CDR3 is TGTGCCAGCAGTTTAGGGACTGAAGCTTTCTTT. The encoded protein is CASSLGTEAFF.

The CDR3, as DNA: TGTGCCAGCAGCTTAGGCAGGGAAGACACTGAAGCTTTCTTT. Translating it yields CASSLGREDTEAFF. The chain couples TRBV7-3 to TRBJ1-1; possible D gene TRBD1, 5 bases. Germline loops: CDR1 SGHTA, CDR2 FQGTGA. This CDR3 comprises 14 residues. Trimming took off 2 bases at V and 3 bases at J, with 10 bases between the two ends.

The chain uses TRBV3-1 (or the pseudogene TRBV3-2) and TRBJ2-3, with D possibly being TRBD1 or TRBD2 (5 bases each). Trimming took off 0 bases at V and 2 bases at J, with 6 bases between the two ends. From germline, CDR1 is LGHDT and CDR2 YNNKEL (reference sequence). The CDR3 consists of 14 residues. The DNA for the CDR3 is TGTGCCAGCAGCCAAGAGGGACCCACAGATACGCAGTATTTT. It encodes CASSQEGPTDTQYF.

The CDR3 DNA is TGTGCCAGCAGCTCGGGACTAGCGGAGACAGATACGCAGTATTTT. The encoded protein is CASSSGLAETDTQYF. The chain employs TRBV11-3 and TRBJ2-3; 11 nucleotides line up with TRBD2. Per germline, CDR1 SGHNT and CDR2 YENEEA. Losses at the gene ends were 4 bases for V and 3 bases for J; bases not matched to a gene: 3. The CDR3 is 15 residues long. The complete variable domain, with remaining parts taken from reference TRBV11-3 and TRBJ2-3, reads EAGVVQSPRYKIIEKKQPVAFWCNPISGHNTLYWYLQNLGQGPELLIRYENEEAVDDSQLPKDRFSAERLKGVDSTLKIQPAELGDSAVYLCASSSGLAETDTQYFGPGTRLTVL.

The chain joins TRBV19 to TRBJ1-4; D unresolved. The germline V gene has CDR1 LNHDA and CDR2 SQIVND (reference sequence). Deletions cut 10 bases from V and 0 bases from J, with 24 bases between. CDR3 length: 18 amino acids. CDR3 DNA: TGTGCCACCACCCCGGGTGGACGAAGCCTTGCAACTAATGAAAAACTGTTTTTT. Its translation is CATTPGGRSLATNEKLFF.

The gene calls are TRBV14 and TRBJ2-1; D is unresolved. Germline CDR1 is SGHDN and CDR2 is FVKESK. The germline V and J ends were trimmed by 1 base and 0 bases, with 7 bases remaining between them. The CDR3 length is 15 residues. The CDR3 loop reads CASSQGWGSYNEQFF. The CDR3 nucleotides are TGTGCCAGCAGCCAAGGGTGGGGCTCCTACAATGAGCAGTTCTTC.

The chain joins TRBV6-2 or TRBV6-3 to TRBJ2-3; D is possibly TRBD2 (6 bases). The germline V and J ends were trimmed by 6 bases and 0 bases, with 10 bases remaining between them. Looked up from germline, CDR1 is MNHEY and CDR2 is SVGEGT. There are 14 residues in the CDR3. CDR3 sequence: CASSPSGSTDTQYF. Here the CDR3 DNA reads TGTGCCAGCAGCCCCAGCGGGAGCACAGATACGCAGTATTTT.

This chain connects TRBV4-2 to TRBJ2-7; the D gene is possibly TRBD2 (5 bases). Germline V gives CDR1 LGHNA, CDR2 YNFKEQ. Trimming left V 0 bases short and J 4 bases short, with 10 bases between. The CDR3 sequence is 14 residues long. The CDR3 spells CASSQEGSAYEQYF. CDR3 in DNA: TGTGCCAGCAGCCAAGAAGGTAGCGCGTACGAGCAGTACTTC.

This clone has only a few counts. The rearrangement joins TRBV4-3 to TRBJ2-1, with 7 bases fitting TRBD2. The CDR3 runs 18 residues. Germline V lookup: CDR1 LGHNA, CDR2 YSLEER. V lost 0 bases, J lost 8 bases, and 16 bases stayed unmatched. As DNA, the CDR3 is TGCGCCAGCAGCCAAGATCGGGTCGAGGGCGGGAGCTCCCATGAGCAGTTCTTC. Amino acid sequence: CASSQDRVEGGSSHEQFF.

The genes are TRBV14 and TRBJ2-3, with 12 positions matching TRBD2. V dropped 3 bases and J dropped 1; count of bases not matched to a gene: 11. CDR1 is SGHDN and CDR2 is FVKESK in the germline V gene. This CDR3 has 19 amino acids. The CDR3 here is CASSQPRLAGGSGTDTQYF. The CDR3 nucleotides read TGTGCCAGCAGCCAGCCGAGGCTAGCGGGAGGGTCTGGCACAGATACGCAGTATTTT. Full variable domain (outside the CDR3, taken from reference TRBV14 and TRBJ2-3): EAGVTQFPSHSVIEKGQTVTLRCDPISGHDNLYWYRRVMGKEIKFLLHFVKESKQDESGMPNNRFLAERTGGTYSTLKVQPAELEDSGVYFCASSQPRLAGGSGTDTQYFGPGTRLTVL.

This clone was observed a single time. The rearrangement uses TRBV10-3 and TRBJ2-2; D unclear. CDR1 ENHRY and CDR2 SYGVKD come from the germline V gene. The CDR3 is 14 residues long. Trimming stripped 4 bases from V and 6 bases from J, with 12 bases between. CDR3 amino acids: CAISVSGSSGELFF. CDR3 nucleotide sequence: TGTGCCATCAGTGTTTCCGGCTCGTCCGGGGAGCTGTTTTTT.

The V call is TRBV11-3, the J call TRBJ1-2; no clear D gene. The CDR3 has 13 amino acids. Trimming removed 5 bases at V and 11 bases at J, with 18 bases between. Germline V gives CDR1 SGHNT, CDR2 YENEEA. The CDR3 protein is CASSPRMDAFYTF. DNA for the CDR3: TGTGCCAGCAGCCCCCGGATGGACGCCTTTTACACCTTC. Complete variable domain (other parts from reference TRBV11-3 and TRBJ1-2): EAGVVQSPRYKIIEKKQPVAFWCNPISGHNTLYWYLQNLGQGPELLIRYENEEAVDDSQLPKDRFSAERLKGVDSTLKIQPAELGDSAVYLCASSPRMDAFYTFGSGTRLTVV.

V gene TRBV15 combines with J gene TRBJ2-1; the match to TRBD2 covers 11 bases. CDR1 is LNHNV and CDR2 is YYDKDF in the germline V gene (reference sequence). The CDR3 consists of 17 residues. V dropped 0 bases and J dropped 8; count of bases not matched to a gene: 9. CDR3 amino acids: CATSRDLLAGASDEQFF. Here the CDR3 DNA reads TGTGCCACCAGCAGAGACCTACTAGCGGGAGCCTCCGATGAGCAGTTCTTC.

This clone was counted between two and nine times. This rearrangement joins TRBV7-6 to TRBJ2-1, with a possible D match to TRBD1 (6 bases). The V end was cut by 1 base, the J end by 1 base, with 17 bases between. Germline V lookup: CDR1 SGHVS, CDR2 FNYEAQ. This CDR3 comprises 18 residues. CDR3 sequence: CASSLVATGLESYNEQFF. Written as DNA, the CDR3 is TGTGCCAGCAGCTTAGTGGCGACAGGTCTGGAGTCCTACAATGAGCAGTTCTTC.

J is TRBJ2-1 and V is TRBV2; D unclear. V was trimmed by 3 bases and J by 15 bases, leaving 9 bases between them. Germline CDR1 SNHLY, CDR2 FYNNEI. The CDR3 is 10 residues long. The CDR3 spells CASSEQVTFF. In nucleotides, the CDR3 is TGTGCCAGCAGTGAGCAGGTGACGTTCTTC. The full variable domain, its missing parts supplied by reference TRBV2 and TRBJ2-1, is EPEVTQTPSHQVTQMGQEVILRCVPISNHLYFYWYRQILGQKVEFLVSFYNNEISEKSEIFDDQFSVERPDGSNFTLKIRSTKLEDSAMYFCASSEQVTFFGPGTRLTVL.

The V gene is TRBV6-2 or TRBV6-3, the J gene TRBJ1-1, with a weak D call TRBD1 (6 bases). This CDR3 comprises 13 residues. V gave up 2 bases and J gave up 4 bases, with 8 bases separating them. Germline CDR1 MNHEY, CDR2 SVGEGT. The CDR3 sequence is CASSYEGGTEAFF. Written as DNA, the CDR3 is TGTGCCAGCAGTTACGAGGGGGGCACTGAAGCTTTCTTT.

V usage is TRBV2 and J usage is TRBJ1-1; D might be TRBD1 (6 bases). V was clipped by 6 bases and J by 10 bases, with 12 bases between them. CDR1 is SNHLY, CDR2 FYNNEI, per germline. There are 11 residues in the CDR3. CDR3 nucleotide sequence: TGTGCCAGCAGAACAGGGAGGGTAGCTTTCTTT. Residues: CASRTGRVAFF.

The chain carries TRBV18 and TRBJ2-3, with 12 positions matching TRBD2. Losses at the gene ends were 1 base for V and 5 bases for J; bases not matched to a gene: 1. From germline, CDR1 is KGHSH and CDR2 LQKENI. The CDR3 contains 15 residues. DNA for the CDR3: TGTGCCAGCTCACCACAGGGACTAGCGGGAGATACGCAGTATTTT. Amino acid sequence: CASSPQGLAGDTQYF.

The J gene is TRBJ2-2, the V gene TRBV5-6, with TRBD2 as a possible D gene (5 bases). CDR1 and CDR2 (germline): SGHDT, YYEEEE. The ends were cut back, 6 bases at V and 1 base at J, with 13 bases in the middle. The CDR3 covers 15 residues. CDR3 residues: CASTSRRWNTGELFF. The CDR3 region has the DNA TGTGCCAGCACCTCGAGGAGGTGGAACACCGGGGAGCTGTTTTTT.

The gene calls are TRBV5-6 and TRBJ1-2; D is unclear. The CDR3 runs to 11 residues. The ends were cut back, 3 bases at V and 3 bases at J, with 3 bases in the middle. In germline, CDR1 is SGHDT, CDR2 YYEEEE. CDR3 protein: CASSYYYGYTF. CDR3 in DNA: TGTGCCAGCAGCTACTACTATGGCTACACCTTC.

V is TRBV4-1 and J is TRBJ1-1; maybe TRBD1 (6 bases). V dropped 4 bases and J dropped 0 bases, with 15 bases sitting between them. The length of the CDR3 is 16 residues. Germline V lookup: CDR1 MGHRA, CDR2 YSYEKL. The DNA of the CDR3 is TGCGCCAGCAGCCTAAGGACAGATTACATGAACACTGAAGCTTTCTTT. The encoded protein is CASSLRTDYMNTEAFF.

The CDR3 DNA reads TGTGCCAGCACCGATGGGTATTCACCCCTCCACTTT. Translation gives CASTDGYSPLHF. V and J are TRBV3-1 (or the pseudogene TRBV3-2) and TRBJ1-6; D remains unclear. V was clipped by 7 bases and J by 8 bases, with 9 bases between them. CDR1 is LGHDT and CDR2 is YNNKEL in the germline V gene (reference sequence). The CDR3 is 12 amino acids.

The chain is built from TRBV7-8 and TRBJ2-7; D may be TRBD2 (6 bases). V shed 5 bases and J shed 0 bases, with 11 bases lying between them. The CDR3 is 14 residues long. Germline assignment: CDR1 SGHVS and CDR2 FQNEAQ. CDR3 protein: CASSPGLNSYEQYV. The CDR3 nucleotides read TGTGCCAGCAGCCCCGGACTAAACTCCTACGAGCAGTACGTC.

V gene TRBV7-3 combines with J gene TRBJ2-2; D unresolved. The CDR3 spans 11 residues. Germline-derived CDR1 and CDR2 are SGHTA and FQGTGA. V was pared by 8 bases and J by 6 bases, with 7 bases between. The CDR3 coding sequence is TGTGCCAGCGGATATGCCGGGGAGCTGTTTTTT. Residues: CASGYAGELFF.

The rearrangement links TRBV7-9 to TRBJ1-1, with D tentatively TRBD1 (6 bases). CDR3 length: 17 residues. Germline lookup yields CDR1 SEHNR and CDR2 FQNEAQ (reference sequence). V gave up 0 bases and J gave up 0 bases, with 14 bases separating them. The chain's CDR3 is CASSLARGDTLNTEAFF. The CDR3, as DNA: TGTGCCAGCAGCTTAGCGCGGGGGGACACCCTGAACACTGAAGCTTTCTTT. Using reference TRBV7-9 and TRBJ1-1 for the parts outside the CDR3, the full variable domain is DTGVSQNPRHKITKRGQNVTFRCDPISEHNRLYWYRQTLGQGPEFLTYFQNEAQLEKSRLLSDRFSAERPKGSFSTLEIQRTEQGDSAMYLCASSLARGDTLNTEAFFGQGTRLTVV.

Here the CDR3 DNA reads TGTGCCAGCAGCTTAGGGACCGAAGAGACCCAGTACTTC. Protein sequence: CASSLGTEETQYF. This chain connects TRBV7-2 to TRBJ2-5; no definite D call. V lost 1 base and J lost 3, with 6 bases in between. CDR3 length: 13 amino acids. The germline gives CDR1 SGHTA, CDR2 FQGNSA.

The chain carries TRBV20-1 and TRBJ2-5; the D gene is possibly TRBD1 (6 bases). V shed 3 bases and J shed 4 bases, with 15 bases lying between them. This CDR3 has 14 amino acids. Per germline, CDR1 DFQATT and CDR2 SNEGSKA (reference sequence). The CDR3 loop reads CSASTGTRTETQYF. The CDR3 DNA reads as TGCAGTGCTAGTACCGGGACACGTACAGAGACCCAGTACTTC.

The rearrangement joins TRBV11-3 to TRBJ1-4; perhaps TRBD1 as D (5 bases). Deletions cut 4 bases from V and 4 bases from J, with 10 bases between. Germline V gives CDR1 SGHNT, CDR2 YENEEA. CDR3 length: 14 residues. Here the CDR3 reads CASSWGKFNEKLFF. The CDR3, as DNA: TGTGCCAGCAGCTGGGGGAAATTTAATGAAAAACTGTTTTTT.

This chain links TRBV5-6 with TRBJ1-4, with D tentatively TRBD1 (6 bases). Deletions cut 1 base from V and 5 bases from J, with 15 bases between. From germline, CDR1 is SGHDT and CDR2 YYEEEE. CDR3 length: 16 residues. CDR3: CASSLSSGGWNEKLFF. For the CDR3, the DNA is TGTGCCAGCAGCTTGAGCTCTGGGGGCTGGAATGAAAAACTGTTTTTT.

The V call is TRBV11-3, the J call TRBJ1-6, with D maybe TRBD1 (5 bases). The V end lost 5 bases, the J end lost 4 bases, and 15 bases lay between the germline ends. Per the germline V gene, CDR1 is SGHNT and CDR2 is YENEEA. The CDR3 covers 16 residues. The CDR3 DNA sequence: TGTGCCAGCAGCGACCTACAGGAATGTTATAATTCACCCCTCCACTTT. Its protein is CASSDLQECYNSPLHF. Based on the CDR3 plus reference TRBV11-3 and TRBJ1-6, the full variable domain is EAGVVQSPRYKIIEKKQPVAFWCNPISGHNTLYWYLQNLGQGPELLIRYENEEAVDDSQLPKDRFSAERLKGVDSTLKIQPAELGDSAVYLCASSDLQECYNSPLHFGNGTRLTVT.